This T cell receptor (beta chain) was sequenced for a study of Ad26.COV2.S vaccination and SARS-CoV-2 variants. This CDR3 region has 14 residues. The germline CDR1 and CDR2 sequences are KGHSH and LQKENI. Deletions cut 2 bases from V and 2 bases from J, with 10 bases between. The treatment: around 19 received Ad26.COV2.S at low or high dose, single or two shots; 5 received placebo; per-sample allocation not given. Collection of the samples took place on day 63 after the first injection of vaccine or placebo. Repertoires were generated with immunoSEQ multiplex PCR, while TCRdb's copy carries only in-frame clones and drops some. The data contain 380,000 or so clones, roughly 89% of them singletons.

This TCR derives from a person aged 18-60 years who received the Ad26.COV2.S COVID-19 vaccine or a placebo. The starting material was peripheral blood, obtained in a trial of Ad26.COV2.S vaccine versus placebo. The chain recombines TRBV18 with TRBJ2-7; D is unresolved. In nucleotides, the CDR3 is TGTGCCAGCTCACCAAGTACTCTCACCTACGAGCAGTACTTC. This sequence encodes CASSPSTLTYEQYF.